Detailed here is one T cell receptor (beta chain). Its specificity is unknown. This entry is derived from a study of T cells in Graves' hyperthyroidism and ophthalmopathy. For the study at large: Peripheral blood was collected at initial diagnosis, before any treatment.

Researchers amplified the TCR beta CDR3 regions from RNA transcripts. The TCR CDR3 first-round RT-PCR relied on the HTBI primer set. TCRdb analysed the multiplex PCR reads with MiXCR anew, one entry per CDR3 protein. This sample has about 840,000 distinct CDR3 sequences, with roughly 37% found just once. Germline-derived CDR1 and CDR2 are DFQATT and SNEGSKA (reference sequence). The V gene lost 1 base and the J gene lost 5 bases, with 11 bases spanning the gap. The CDR3 loop spans 13 amino acids. Findings of the study overall: Ophthalmopathy got predicted by the model a median 6.5 months before its onset. Most clonotypes that expanded in the thyroid above 0.001 also showed up in blood.

V gene TRBV20-1 combines with J gene TRBJ2-5; no clear D. The receptor was derived from a young man with Graves' hyperthyroidism. Sample: blood. DNA for the CDR3: TGCAGTGCTAGAGGTCTTTTCCGGGAGACCCAGTACTTC. Translation: CSARGLFRETQYF.